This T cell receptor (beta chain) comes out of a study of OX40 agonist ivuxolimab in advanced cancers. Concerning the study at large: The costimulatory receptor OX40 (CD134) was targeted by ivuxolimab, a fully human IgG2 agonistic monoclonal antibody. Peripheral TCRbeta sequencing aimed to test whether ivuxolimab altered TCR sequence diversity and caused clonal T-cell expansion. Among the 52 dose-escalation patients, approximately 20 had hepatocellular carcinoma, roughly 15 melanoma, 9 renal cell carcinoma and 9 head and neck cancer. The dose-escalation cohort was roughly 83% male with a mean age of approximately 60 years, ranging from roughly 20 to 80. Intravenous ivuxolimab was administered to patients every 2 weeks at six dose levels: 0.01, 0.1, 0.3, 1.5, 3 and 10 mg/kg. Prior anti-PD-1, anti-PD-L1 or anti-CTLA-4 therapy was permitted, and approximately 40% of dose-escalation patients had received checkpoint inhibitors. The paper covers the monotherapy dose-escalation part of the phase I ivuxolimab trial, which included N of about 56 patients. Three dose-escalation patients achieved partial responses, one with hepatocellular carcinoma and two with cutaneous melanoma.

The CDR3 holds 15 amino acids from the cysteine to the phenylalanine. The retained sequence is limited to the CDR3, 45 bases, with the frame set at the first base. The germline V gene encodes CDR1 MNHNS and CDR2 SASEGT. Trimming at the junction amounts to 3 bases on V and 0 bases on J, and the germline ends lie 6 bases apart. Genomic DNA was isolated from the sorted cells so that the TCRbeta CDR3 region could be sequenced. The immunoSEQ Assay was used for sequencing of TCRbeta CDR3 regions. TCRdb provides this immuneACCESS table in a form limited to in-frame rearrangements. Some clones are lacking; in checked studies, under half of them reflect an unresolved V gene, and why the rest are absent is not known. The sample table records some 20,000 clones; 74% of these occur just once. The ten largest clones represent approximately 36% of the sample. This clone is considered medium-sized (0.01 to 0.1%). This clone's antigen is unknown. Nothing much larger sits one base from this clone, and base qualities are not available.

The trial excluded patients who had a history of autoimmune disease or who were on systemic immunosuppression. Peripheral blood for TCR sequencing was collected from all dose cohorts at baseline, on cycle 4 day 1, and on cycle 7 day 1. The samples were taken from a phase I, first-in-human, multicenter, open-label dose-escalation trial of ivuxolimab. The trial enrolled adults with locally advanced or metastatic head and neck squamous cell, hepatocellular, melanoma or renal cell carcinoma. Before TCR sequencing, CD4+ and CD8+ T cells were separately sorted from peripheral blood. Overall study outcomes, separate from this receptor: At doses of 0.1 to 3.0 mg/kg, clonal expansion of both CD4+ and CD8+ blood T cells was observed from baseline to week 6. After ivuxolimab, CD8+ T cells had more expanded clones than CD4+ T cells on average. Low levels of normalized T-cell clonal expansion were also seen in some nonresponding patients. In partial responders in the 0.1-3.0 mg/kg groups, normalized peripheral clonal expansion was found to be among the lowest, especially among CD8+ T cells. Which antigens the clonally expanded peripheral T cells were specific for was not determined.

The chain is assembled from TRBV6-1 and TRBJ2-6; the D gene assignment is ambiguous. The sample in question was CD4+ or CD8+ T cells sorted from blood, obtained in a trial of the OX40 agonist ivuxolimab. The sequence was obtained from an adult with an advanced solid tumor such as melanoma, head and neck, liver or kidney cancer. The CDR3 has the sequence CASSEVHSGANVLTF. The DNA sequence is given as TGTGCCAGCAGTGAGGTCCACTCTGGGGCCAACGTCCTGACTTTC.